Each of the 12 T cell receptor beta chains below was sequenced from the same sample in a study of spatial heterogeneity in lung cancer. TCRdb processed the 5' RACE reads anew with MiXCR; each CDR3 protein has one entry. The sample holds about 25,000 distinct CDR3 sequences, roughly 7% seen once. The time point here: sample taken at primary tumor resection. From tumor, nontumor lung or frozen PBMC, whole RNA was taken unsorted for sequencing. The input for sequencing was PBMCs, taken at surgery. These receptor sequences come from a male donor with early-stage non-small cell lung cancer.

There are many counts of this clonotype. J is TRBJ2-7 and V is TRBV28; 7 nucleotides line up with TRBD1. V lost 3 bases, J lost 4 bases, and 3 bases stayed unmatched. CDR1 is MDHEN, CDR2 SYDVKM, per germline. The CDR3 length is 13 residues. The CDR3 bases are TGTGCCAGCAGTTTGACAGGGTCTTACGAGCAGTACGTC. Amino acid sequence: CASSLTGSYEQYV.

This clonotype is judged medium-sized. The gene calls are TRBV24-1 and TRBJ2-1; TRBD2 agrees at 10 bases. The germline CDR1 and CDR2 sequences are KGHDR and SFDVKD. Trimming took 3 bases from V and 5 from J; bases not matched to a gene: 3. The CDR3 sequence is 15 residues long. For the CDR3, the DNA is TGTGCCACCAGTGATGAAGCGGGAGGGCACAATGAGCAGTTCTTC. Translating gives CATSDEAGGHNEQFF.

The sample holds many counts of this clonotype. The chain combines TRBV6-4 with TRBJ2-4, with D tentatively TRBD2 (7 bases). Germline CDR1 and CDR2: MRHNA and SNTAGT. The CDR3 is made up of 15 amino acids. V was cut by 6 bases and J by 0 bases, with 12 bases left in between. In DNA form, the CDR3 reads TGTGCCAGCAGATGGGGGGGGCAAGCCAAAAACATTCAGTACTTC. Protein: CASRWGGQAKNIQYF.

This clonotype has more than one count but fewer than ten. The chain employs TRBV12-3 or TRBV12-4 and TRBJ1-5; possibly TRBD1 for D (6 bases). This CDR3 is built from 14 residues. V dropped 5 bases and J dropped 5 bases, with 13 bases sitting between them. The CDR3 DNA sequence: TGTGCCAGCAGTCTCGGGGACATCTATCAGCCCCAGCATTTT. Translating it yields CASSLGDIYQPQHF.

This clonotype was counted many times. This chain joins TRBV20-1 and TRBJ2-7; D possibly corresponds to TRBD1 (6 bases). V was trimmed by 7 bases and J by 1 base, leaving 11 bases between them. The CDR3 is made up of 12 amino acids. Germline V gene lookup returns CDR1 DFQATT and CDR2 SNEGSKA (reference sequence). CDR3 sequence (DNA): TGCAGTGTTAAACAGGGTTCCTACGAGCAGTACTTC. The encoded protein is CSVKQGSYEQYF.

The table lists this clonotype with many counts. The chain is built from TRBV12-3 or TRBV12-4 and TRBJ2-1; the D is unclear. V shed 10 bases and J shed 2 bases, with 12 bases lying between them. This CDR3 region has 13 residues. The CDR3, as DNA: TGTGCCATATCCCAGGTAGCCTACAATGAGCAGTTCTTC. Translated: CAISQVAYNEQFF.

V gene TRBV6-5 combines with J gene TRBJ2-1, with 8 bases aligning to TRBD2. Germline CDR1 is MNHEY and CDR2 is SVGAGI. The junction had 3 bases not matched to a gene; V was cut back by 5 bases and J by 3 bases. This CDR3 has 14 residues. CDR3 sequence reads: CASSQRGYYNEQFF. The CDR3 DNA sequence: TGTGCCAGCAGTCAGCGGGGGTACTACAATGAGCAGTTCTTC.

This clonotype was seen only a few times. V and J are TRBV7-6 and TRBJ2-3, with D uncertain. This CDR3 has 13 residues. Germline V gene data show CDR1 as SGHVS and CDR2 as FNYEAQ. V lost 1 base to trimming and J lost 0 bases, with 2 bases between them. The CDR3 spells CASSLDSTDTQYF. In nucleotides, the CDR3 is TGTGCCAGCAGCTTAGACAGCACAGATACGCAGTATTTT.

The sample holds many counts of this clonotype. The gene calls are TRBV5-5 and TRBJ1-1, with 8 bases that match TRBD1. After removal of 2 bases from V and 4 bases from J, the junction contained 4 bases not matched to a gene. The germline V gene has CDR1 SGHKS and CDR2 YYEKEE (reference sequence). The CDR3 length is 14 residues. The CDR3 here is CASSFPTGATEAFF. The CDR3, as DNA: TGTGCCAGCAGCTTTCCGACAGGGGCCACTGAAGCTTTCTTT.

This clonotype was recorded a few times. The CDR3 DNA reads TGTGCCACCCGAGGGGGGAGCGGGGCCAACGTCCTGACTTTC. Translating gives CATRGGSGANVLTF. This chain joins TRBV2 and TRBJ2-6; either TRBD1 or TRBD2 may fit D (6 bases each). V shed 10 bases and J shed 4 bases, with 14 bases lying between them. The CDR3 is made up of 14 amino acids. Per germline, CDR1 SNHLY and CDR2 FYNNEI.

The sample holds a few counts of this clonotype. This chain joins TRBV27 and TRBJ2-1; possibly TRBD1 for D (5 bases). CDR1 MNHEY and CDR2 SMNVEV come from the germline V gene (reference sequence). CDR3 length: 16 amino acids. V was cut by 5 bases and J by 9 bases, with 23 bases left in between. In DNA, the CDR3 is TGTGCCAGCAGTACCGAACGACTTGCCATACAGGCTGAGCAGTTCTTC. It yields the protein CASSTERLAIQAEQFF.

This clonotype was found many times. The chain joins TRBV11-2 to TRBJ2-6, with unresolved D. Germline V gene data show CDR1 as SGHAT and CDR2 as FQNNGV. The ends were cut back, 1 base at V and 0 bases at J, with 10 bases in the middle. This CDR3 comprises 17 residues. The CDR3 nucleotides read TGTGCCAGCAGCTTAGGCAGGTCGAGCTCTGGGGCCAACGTCCTGACTTTC. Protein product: CASSLGRSSSGANVLTF. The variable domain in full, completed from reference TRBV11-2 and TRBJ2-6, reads EAGVAQSPRYKIIEKRQSVAFWCNPISGHATLYWYQQILGQGPKLLIQFQNNGVVDDSQLPKDRFSAERLKGVDSTLKIQPAKLEDSAVYLCASSLGRSSSGANVLTFGAGSRLTVL.